This T cell receptor (beta chain) was profiled in a study of T cell responses to AZD1222 COVID-19 vaccine. Study-wide results and limits: At baseline, seropositivity was found in only six or seven AZD1222 recipients. Only after the peak T cell response were repertoires sampled. Unmutated regions of variants are reportedly targeted by nearly half of spike-specific TCRs. Females made up more of the donors, who were largely white British, and clonal diversity may have come out too low.

The V gene's germline CDR1 is SGHNT and CDR2 YENEEA. Trimming shortened V by 1 base and J by 7 bases, and 8 bases separated the two germline ends. This CDR3 is built from 13 residues. As concerns this clone: Its cognate antigen is unknown.

Sequenced by immunoSEQ multiplex PCR; TCRdb stores in-frame clones only, minus some. Of 150,000 to 200,000 clones in the sample, 90% were seen once. The V call is TRBV11-3, the J call TRBJ2-1; no clear D. The sequence was collected from an adult in good health. Material: peripheral blood, obtained on day 0 of AZD1222 vaccination. The CDR3 region has the DNA TGTGCCAGCAGCTTAGGGTCAGTGAATGAGCAGTTCTTC. Its protein product is CASSLGSVNEQFF.